This record covers a single T cell receptor beta chain. The entry originates in a study of shared T cell receptors in the human thymus. Clones were sequenced by immunoSEQ multiplex PCR, and TCRdb holds only the in-frame ones, with some missing. The data contain 500,000 to 750,000 clones, 85% to 90% of them singletons. After removal of 5 bases from V and 5 bases from J, the junction contained 8 bases not matched to a gene. This CDR3 is 14 amino acids long. Germline lookup yields CDR1 SGHAT and CDR2 FQNNGV. A further study also used this sample, focusing on human thymus T cells. In that study: Obtained as resections during corrective heart surgery, the thymus tissue was then studied. There were highly overlapping thymic repertoires among unrelated individuals, as related research reported.

The material sequenced was thymocytes. The sequence was collected from a boy under two years old with a congenital heart defect. V gene TRBV11-2 combines with J gene TRBJ2-5; 7 nucleotides agree with TRBD2. CDR3 bases: TGTGCCAGCAGCACCCCGGGGGGTCGGGAGACCCAGTACTTC. Its translation: CASSTPGGRETQYF.